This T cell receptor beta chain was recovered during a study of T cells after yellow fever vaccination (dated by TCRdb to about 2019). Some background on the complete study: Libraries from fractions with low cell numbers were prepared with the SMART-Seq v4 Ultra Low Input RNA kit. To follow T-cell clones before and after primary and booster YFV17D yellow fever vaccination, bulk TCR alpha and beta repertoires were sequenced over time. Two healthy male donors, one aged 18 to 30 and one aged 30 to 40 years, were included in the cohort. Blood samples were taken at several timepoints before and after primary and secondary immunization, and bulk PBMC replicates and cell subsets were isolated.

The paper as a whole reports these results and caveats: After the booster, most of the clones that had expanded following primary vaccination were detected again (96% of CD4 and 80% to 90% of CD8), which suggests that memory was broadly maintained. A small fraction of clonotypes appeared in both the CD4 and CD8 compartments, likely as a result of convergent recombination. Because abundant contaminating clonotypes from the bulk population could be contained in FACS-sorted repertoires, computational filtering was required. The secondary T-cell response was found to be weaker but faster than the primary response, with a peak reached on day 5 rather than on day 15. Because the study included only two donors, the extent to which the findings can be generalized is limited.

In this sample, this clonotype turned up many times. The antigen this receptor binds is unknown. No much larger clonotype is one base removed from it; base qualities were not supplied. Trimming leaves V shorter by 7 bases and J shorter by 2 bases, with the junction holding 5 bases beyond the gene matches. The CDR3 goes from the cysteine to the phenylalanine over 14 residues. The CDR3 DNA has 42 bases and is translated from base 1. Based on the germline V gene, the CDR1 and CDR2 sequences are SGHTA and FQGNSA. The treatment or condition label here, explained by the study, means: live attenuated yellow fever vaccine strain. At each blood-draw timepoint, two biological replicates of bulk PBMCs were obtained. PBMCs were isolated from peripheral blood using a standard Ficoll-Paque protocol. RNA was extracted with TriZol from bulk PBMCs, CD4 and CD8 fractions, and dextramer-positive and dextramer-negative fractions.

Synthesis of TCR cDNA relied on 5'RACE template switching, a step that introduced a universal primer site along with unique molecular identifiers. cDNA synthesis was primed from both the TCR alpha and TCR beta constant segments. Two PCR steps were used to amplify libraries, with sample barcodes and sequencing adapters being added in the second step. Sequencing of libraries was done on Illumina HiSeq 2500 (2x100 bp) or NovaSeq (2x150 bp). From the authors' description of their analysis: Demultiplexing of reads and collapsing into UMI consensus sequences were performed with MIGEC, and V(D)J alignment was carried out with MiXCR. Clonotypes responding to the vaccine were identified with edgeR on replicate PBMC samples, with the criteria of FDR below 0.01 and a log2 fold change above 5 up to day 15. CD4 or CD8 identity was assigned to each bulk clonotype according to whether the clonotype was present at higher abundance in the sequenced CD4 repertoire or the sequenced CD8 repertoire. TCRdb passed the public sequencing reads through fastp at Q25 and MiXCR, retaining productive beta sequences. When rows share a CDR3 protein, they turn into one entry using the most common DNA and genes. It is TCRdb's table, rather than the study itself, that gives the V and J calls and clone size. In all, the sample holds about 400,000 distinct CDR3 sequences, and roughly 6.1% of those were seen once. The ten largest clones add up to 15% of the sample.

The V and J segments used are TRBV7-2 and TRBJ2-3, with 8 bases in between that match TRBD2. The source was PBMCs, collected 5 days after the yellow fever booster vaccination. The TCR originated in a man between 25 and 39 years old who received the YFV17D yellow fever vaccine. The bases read TGTGCCAGCACCCAAGCGGGGGTCACAGATACGCAGTATTTT. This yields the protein CASTQAGVTDTQYF.